Shown below are 32 T cell receptor beta chains from a single sample sequenced in a study of blood T cell repertoires in COVID-19. Profiling relied on immunoSEQ multiplex PCR, and the TCRdb table lists in-frame clones only, not all of them. The sample holds roughly 300,000 clones, about 83% seen once. Sequencing used peripheral blood. These receptors came from a woman between 50 and 59 years old who had recovered from COVID-19.

This clone was picked up a small number of times. The rearrangement uses TRBV29-1 and TRBJ1-1; D is undetermined. The CDR3 runs 11 residues. V was clipped by 4 bases and J by 5 bases, with 8 bases between them. From germline, CDR1 is SQVTM and CDR2 ANQGSEA. Here the CDR3 DNA reads TGCAGCGTTGTGGTCGGGACTGAAGCTTTCTTT. Protein: CSVVVGTEAFF.

This chain links TRBV7-2 with TRBJ1-5; a weak D match, TRBD1 (6 bases). Germline V gene data show CDR1 as SGHTA and CDR2 as FQGNSA. CDR3 length equals 13 residues. The germline V and J ends were trimmed by 5 bases and 4 bases, with 9 bases remaining between them. This chain's CDR3 is CASSRGQNQPQHF. DNA for the CDR3: TGTGCCAGCAGCCGCGGACAGAATCAGCCCCAGCATTTT.

The chain has TRBV24-1 and TRBJ2-2; 7 bases are shared with TRBD1. V shed 4 bases and J 6 bases; nucleotides not matched to a gene: 10. Germline CDR1 and CDR2: KGHDR and SFDVKD. The CDR3 is 16 amino acids. CDR3: CATSDQTGMIPGELFF. The CDR3 DNA reads as TGTGCCACCAGTGACCAGACAGGGATGATCCCCGGGGAGCTGTTTTTT.

The chain has TRBV7-3 and TRBJ2-2; D perhaps matches TRBD2 (5 bases). V was cut by 5 bases and J by 9 bases, with 22 bases left in between. Germline V lookup: CDR1 SGHTA, CDR2 FQGTGA. This CDR3 comprises 16 residues. CDR3 sequence: CASSTNDYYMTRELFF. The CDR3, as DNA: TGTGCCAGCAGCACCAACGACTACTACATGACCCGGGAGCTGTTTTTT.

The chain combines TRBV11-2 with TRBJ1-2, with TRBD1 matching 7 bases. Losses at the gene ends were 5 bases for V and 6 bases for J; bases not matched to a gene: 9. The CDR3 is 14 amino acids. Per the germline V gene, CDR1 is SGHAT and CDR2 is FQNNGV. CDR3 residues: CASSAQTGMDGYTF. DNA for the CDR3: TGTGCCAGCAGCGCTCAGACAGGGATGGATGGCTACACCTTC. The whole variable domain, remainder taken from reference TRBV11-2 and TRBJ1-2, is EAGVAQSPRYKIIEKRQSVAFWCNPISGHATLYWYQQILGQGPKLLIQFQNNGVVDDSQLPKDRFSAERLKGVDSTLKIQPAKLEDSAVYLCASSAQTGMDGYTFGSGTRLTVV.

The chain links TRBV28 to TRBJ1-2; 7 nucleotides agree with TRBD1. V lost 2 bases and J lost 6; bases outside the gene matches: 12. Germline V gene data show CDR1 as MDHEN and CDR2 as SYDVKM. There are 16 residues in the CDR3. The DNA for the CDR3 is TGTGCCAGCAGTTTAGGCTTCTCTGCCACAGGGGATGGCTACACCTTC. It specifies CASSLGFSATGDGYTF.

The gene calls are TRBV28 and TRBJ1-1; TRBD1 is a possible D gene (6 bases). V was trimmed by 5 bases and J by 7 bases, leaving 20 bases between them. Germline V gives CDR1 MDHEN, CDR2 SYDVKM. This CDR3 is built from 15 residues. CDR3 region: CASSDPGAGHYEAFF. For the CDR3, the DNA is TGTGCCAGCAGTGACCCAGGGGCAGGGCACTATGAAGCTTTCTTT.

The chain recombines TRBV18 with TRBJ1-1, with TRBD1 matching over 7 bases. Trimming removed 4 bases from V and 4 bases from J; junction bases left unmatched: 6. CDR3 length equals 14 residues. Germline-derived CDR1 and CDR2 are KGHSH and LQKENI. CDR3: CASSQQGLSTEAFF. In nucleotides, the CDR3 is TGTGCCAGCTCACAACAGGGGTTAAGCACTGAAGCTTTCTTT.

The table lists this clone with a few counts. The chain carries TRBV5-4 and TRBJ2-3, with TRBD2 identical over 16 bases. CDR1 is SGHNT and CDR2 is YYREEE in the germline V gene (reference sequence). With 4 bases clipped from V and 0 bases from J, the junction kept 8 bases outside the gene matches. This CDR3 contains 19 residues. The CDR3 coding sequence is TGTGCCAGCAGCAAGGGACTAGCGGGGGGGCCCGGTAGCACAGATACGCAGTATTTT. Its translation: CASSKGLAGGPGSTDTQYF.

This chain uses TRBV4-3 with TRBJ2-3; perhaps TRBD1 as D (5 bases). The CDR3 contains 17 residues. Deletions cut 0 bases from V and 1 base from J, with 14 bases between. Germline CDR1 reads LGHNA; CDR2 reads YSLEER. CDR3 protein: CASSQDVGGAGTDTQYF. For the CDR3, the DNA is TGCGCCAGCAGCCAAGATGTAGGTGGGGCGGGCACAGATACGCAGTATTTT.

This clone was seen only a few times. The rearrangement joins TRBV12-5 to TRBJ1-1, with D possibly matching TRBD1 (6 bases). Germline V gives CDR1 LGHNT, CDR2 FRNRAP. The ends were cut back, 1 base at V and 6 bases at J, with 18 bases in the middle. The CDR3 is made up of 16 amino acids. Written as DNA, the CDR3 is TGTGCTAGTGGTTTGGGGGGGTCAGGGACAAGCGCTGAAGCTTTCTTT. Residues: CASGLGGSGTSAEAFF.

This clone was counted a single time. V usage is TRBV5-4 and J usage is TRBJ1-2; D uncertain. With 0 bases removed from V and 2 bases from J, the gap between germline ends came to 8 bases. This CDR3 is 14 amino acids long. CDR1 is SGHNT and CDR2 is YYREEE in the germline V gene (reference sequence). The CDR3 is CASSLGAENYGYTF. The CDR3 region has the DNA TGTGCCAGCAGCTTGGGGGCAGAGAACTATGGCTACACCTTC.

This chain uses TRBV29-1 with TRBJ1-5; D not resolved. With 3 bases removed from V and 6 bases from J, the gap between germline ends came to 12 bases. The CDR3 covers 13 residues. Per the germline V gene, CDR1 is SQVTM and CDR2 is ANQGSEA. The chain's CDR3 is CSVESGLGQPQHF. CDR3 coding DNA: TGCAGCGTTGAGTCGGGGTTGGGTCAGCCCCAGCATTTT.

This rearrangement joins TRBV6-6 to TRBJ1-2, with D possibly matching TRBD1 (6 bases). CDR1 is MNHNY and CDR2 is SVGAGI in the germline V gene (reference sequence). CDR3 length equals 14 residues. Trimming stripped 2 bases from V and 7 bases from J, with 14 bases between. This CDR3 is CASSYMDRYSGYTF. DNA of the CDR3: TGTGCCAGCAGTTACATGGACAGATACTCTGGCTACACCTTC.

This sequence joins TRBV4-1 and TRBJ2-7, with TRBD2 matching over 12 bases. Germline lookup yields CDR1 MGHRA and CDR2 YSYEKL. The length of the CDR3 is 16 residues. The junction had 5 bases not matched to a gene; V was cut back by 1 base and J by 4 bases. CDR3 protein: CASSQAPLAGGYEQYF. CDR3 bases: TGCGCCAGCAGCCAAGCTCCACTAGCGGGAGGTTACGAGCAGTACTTC.

The chain couples TRBV19 to TRBJ2-3, with D possibly matching TRBD1 (5 bases). V lost 5 bases and J 4 bases, leaving 10 bases between the germline ends. The CDR3 extends over 13 amino acids. Germline V gene sequence: CDR1 LNHDA, CDR2 SQIVND (reference sequence). Here the CDR3 DNA reads TGTGCCAGTAGTGGGGCTTTTTCAGATACGCAGTATTTT. Protein sequence: CASSGAFSDTQYF.

This chain uses TRBV28 with TRBJ1-2; D might be TRBD1 (6 bases). This CDR3 has 13 amino acids. Per germline, CDR1 MDHEN and CDR2 SYDVKM. The V end lost 3 bases, the J end lost 4 bases, and 9 bases lay between the germline ends. The CDR3 here is CASSLSGVYGYTF. For the CDR3, the DNA is TGTGCCAGCAGTTTGTCAGGGGTCTATGGCTACACCTTC.

This clone has more than one count but fewer than ten. The chain recombines TRBV5-1 with TRBJ2-3, with 16 nucleotides matching TRBD2. The CDR3 has 17 amino acids. Germline CDR1 SGHRS, CDR2 YFSETQ. The J segment lost 5 bases and the V segment lost 3 bases, leaving 6 bases of the junction unmatched. CDR3 bases: TGCGCCAGCAGCTCCGGGACTAGCGGGGGGGCGGTAGATACGCAGTATTTT. Encoded protein: CASSSGTSGGAVDTQYF. Complete variable domain (other parts from reference TRBV5-1 and TRBJ2-3): KAGVTQTPRYLIKTRGQQVTLSCSPISGHRSVSWYQQTPGQGLQFLFEYFSETQRNKGNFPGRFSGRQFSNSRSEMNVSTLELGDSALYLCASSSGTSGGAVDTQYFGPGTRLTVL.

V gene TRBV11-2 combines with J gene TRBJ2-5; tentative D call: TRBD1 (5 bases). This CDR3 region has 15 residues. The V and J ends lost 2 bases and 3 bases respectively, with 13 bases between them. Germline V gene data show CDR1 as SGHAT and CDR2 as FQNNGV. The DNA for the CDR3 is TGTGCCAGCAGCTTAAATTTGGGCAGGGAAGAGACCCAGTACTTC. Translated: CASSLNLGREETQYF.

The chain joins TRBV5-1 to TRBJ1-2, with TRBD1 identical over 9 bases. This CDR3 spans 14 amino acids. Germline CDR1 is SGHRS and CDR2 is YFSETQ. J was trimmed by 4 bases and V by 4 bases; bases with no gene match: 5. CDR3 sequence (DNA): TGCGCCAGCAGCCGGGACAGGGCGGTCTATGGCTACACCTTC. This translates into CASSRDRAVYGYTF.

V gene TRBV5-1 combines with J gene TRBJ2-5; D ambiguous. Trimming cost V 0 bases and J 7 bases, with 10 bases left between them. The germline V gene encodes CDR1 SGHRS and CDR2 YFSETQ. The CDR3 totals 13 residues. The CDR3 nucleotides read TGCGCCAGCAGCTTGGGTGGATCGGGGACCCAGTACTTC. Translated, it gives CASSLGGSGTQYF.

The rearrangement joins TRBV7-2 to TRBJ2-1; 10 positions match TRBD2. The CDR3 spans 16 residues. The J segment lost 4 bases and the V segment lost 4 bases, leaving 7 bases of the junction unmatched. CDR1 and CDR2 (germline): SGHTA, FQGNSA. Written as DNA, the CDR3 is TGTGCCAGCAGCTCCCGGGGTAGCGGGGGGTACAATGAGCAGTTCTTC. Translated, it gives CASSSRGSGGYNEQFF.

The rearrangement links TRBV19 to TRBJ2-6, with 7 bases lining up with TRBD2. Per the germline V gene, CDR1 is LNHDA and CDR2 is SQIVND (reference sequence). V was pared by 2 bases and J by 2 bases, with 6 bases of the junction left unmatched. The CDR3 sequence is 17 residues long. The CDR3 nucleotides are TGTGCCAGTAGTATAATTATGGGGGGGACTGGGGCCAACGTCCTGACTTTC. Amino acid sequence: CASSIIMGGTGANVLTF.

The chain is built from TRBV27 and TRBJ2-1; 10 bases are shared with TRBD2. Germline trimming cut 2 bases from V and 9 bases from J; bases unmatched to any gene: 16. The CDR3 spans 18 residues. Germline loops: CDR1 MNHEY, CDR2 SMNVEV (reference sequence). The chain's CDR3 is CASSLSSGGYPPFGEQFF. Written as DNA, the CDR3 is TGTGCCAGCAGTTTAAGTAGCGGGGGGTATCCCCCATTCGGTGAGCAGTTCTTC.

The chain has TRBV4-3 and TRBJ2-2, with TRBD2 matching 9 bases. In germline, CDR1 is LGHNA, CDR2 YSLEER. V shed 0 bases, J shed 9 bases, and the junction held 5 bases outside the gene matches. This CDR3 has 15 residues. The CDR3 bases are TGCGCCAGCAGCCAAGACGGGCTAGCGGGGAGGGAGCTGTTTTTT. This gives the protein CASSQDGLAGRELFF.

The CDR3, as DNA: TGTGCCAGCAGTTACTTTGAGGGCTCCTATAATTCACCCCTCCACTTT. The encoded protein is CASSYFEGSYNSPLHF. The chain combines TRBV6-2 or TRBV6-3 with TRBJ1-6, with D uncertain. Germline lookup yields CDR1 MNHEY and CDR2 SVGEGT. V dropped 1 base and J dropped 0 bases, with 7 bases sitting between them. The CDR3 is 16 residues long.

The chain has TRBV13 and TRBJ1-2, with D possibly being TRBD1 (5 bases). The V gene lost 5 bases and the J gene lost 0 bases, with 13 bases spanning the gap. The CDR3 extends over 15 amino acids. Germline assignment: CDR1 PRHDT and CDR2 FYEKMQ (reference sequence). CDR3 region: CASSRQGSSNYGYTF. The CDR3 bases are TGTGCCAGCAGCCGTCAGGGTTCCTCTAACTATGGCTACACCTTC.

The chain recombines TRBV7-8 with TRBJ2-7, with 9 positions matching TRBD1. This CDR3 has 13 amino acids. Germline V lookup: CDR1 SGHVS, CDR2 FQNEAQ. Trimming at V came to 5 bases and at J to 6 bases, leaving 5 bases not matched to a gene. The CDR3 DNA is TGTGCCAGCAGCCGGGACAGGGTGGGCGAGCAGTACTTC. Its protein is CASSRDRVGEQYF.

The V call is TRBV6-5, the J call TRBJ1-2; 7 bases map to TRBD1. V was clipped by 6 bases and J by 9 bases; unmatched bases: 16. The CDR3 spans 15 residues. Germline V gives CDR1 MNHEY, CDR2 SVGAGI. CDR3 DNA sequence: TGTGCCAGCAGGGTAGGGACAGCCCTAACTATGCGCTACACCTTC. It specifies CASRVGTALTMRYTF.

This chain joins TRBV7-9 and TRBJ2-5; 7 bases are shared with TRBD2. Germline-derived CDR1 and CDR2 are SEHNR and FQNEAQ (reference sequence). The V segment lost 4 bases and the J segment 4 bases; nucleotides outside the gene matches: 15. The CDR3 is 17 residues long. The CDR3 loop reads CASSSLPRLAVAETQYF. The CDR3 bases are TGTGCCAGCAGCTCGTTACCGAGGCTAGCGGTCGCAGAGACCCAGTACTTC.

The chain has TRBV5-1 and TRBJ2-3; D not resolved. V was shortened by 0 bases and J by 5 bases, with 7 bases between the two germline ends. Germline V gene data show CDR1 as SGHRS and CDR2 as YFSETQ. There are 13 residues in the CDR3. CDR3 loop: CASSLVAGDTQYF. In DNA form, the CDR3 reads TGCGCCAGCAGCTTGGTTGCAGGAGATACGCAGTATTTT.

This chain links TRBV19 with TRBJ1-1; D gene ambiguous. CDR1 and CDR2 (germline): LNHDA, SQIVND (reference sequence). V was pared by 7 bases and J by 10 bases, with 22 bases between. This CDR3 contains 14 residues. The CDR3 region is CASTSAIRPGAAFF. The CDR3 DNA is TGTGCCAGTACCTCCGCAATCCGGCCCGGAGCAGCTTTCTTT.